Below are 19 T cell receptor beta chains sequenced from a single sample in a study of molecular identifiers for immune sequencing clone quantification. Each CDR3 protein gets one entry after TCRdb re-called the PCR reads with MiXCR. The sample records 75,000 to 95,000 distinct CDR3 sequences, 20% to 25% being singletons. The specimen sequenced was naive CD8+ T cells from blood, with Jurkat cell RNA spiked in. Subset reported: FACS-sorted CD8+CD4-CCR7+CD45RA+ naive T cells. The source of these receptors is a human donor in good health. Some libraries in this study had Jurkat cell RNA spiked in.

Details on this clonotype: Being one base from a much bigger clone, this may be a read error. This CDR3 reads CSVDVGQFSSCEQYF. CDR3 DNA sequence: TGCAGCGTTGACGTGGGACAGTTCTCCTCCTGCGAGCAGTACTTC. The rearrangement uses TRBV29-1 and TRBJ2-7; 7 nucleotides line up with TRBD1. The CDR3 extends over 15 amino acids. Germline assignment: CDR1 SQVTM and CDR2 ANQGSEA.

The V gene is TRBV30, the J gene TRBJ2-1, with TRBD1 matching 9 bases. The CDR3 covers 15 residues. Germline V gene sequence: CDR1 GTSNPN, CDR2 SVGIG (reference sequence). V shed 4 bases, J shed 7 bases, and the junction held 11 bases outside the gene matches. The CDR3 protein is CAWTLGQGPRNEQFF. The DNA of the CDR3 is TGTGCCTGGACCCTGGGACAGGGCCCTAGAAATGAGCAGTTCTTC.

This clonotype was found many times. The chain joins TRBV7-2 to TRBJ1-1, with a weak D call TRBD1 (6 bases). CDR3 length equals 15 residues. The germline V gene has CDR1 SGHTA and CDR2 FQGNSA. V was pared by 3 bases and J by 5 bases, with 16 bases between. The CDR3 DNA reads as TGTGCCAGCAGCTTCCGAACAGGGCTTAGAACTGAAGCTTTCTTT. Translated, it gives CASSFRTGLRTEAFF.

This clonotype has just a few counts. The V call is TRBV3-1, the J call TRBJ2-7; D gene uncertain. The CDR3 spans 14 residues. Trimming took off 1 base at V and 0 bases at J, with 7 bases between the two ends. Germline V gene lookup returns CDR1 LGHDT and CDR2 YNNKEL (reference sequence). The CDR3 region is CASSQGTSSYEQYF. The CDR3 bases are TGTGCCAGCAGCCAAGGAACCTCCTCCTACGAGCAGTACTTC.

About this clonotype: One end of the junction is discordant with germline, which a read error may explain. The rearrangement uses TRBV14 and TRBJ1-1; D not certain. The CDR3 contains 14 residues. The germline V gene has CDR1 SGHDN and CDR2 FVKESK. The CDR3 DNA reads TGTGCGAGCAGCCAAGCTGACGTGTGGGGTGAAGCTCTCTTT. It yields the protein CASSQADVWGEALF.

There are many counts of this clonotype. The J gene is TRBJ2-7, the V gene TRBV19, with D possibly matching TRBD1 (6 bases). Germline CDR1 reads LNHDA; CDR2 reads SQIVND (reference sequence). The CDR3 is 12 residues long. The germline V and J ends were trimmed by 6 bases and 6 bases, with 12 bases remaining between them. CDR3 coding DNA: TGTGCCAGTAGCCCGACAGGATCCGAGCAGTACTTC. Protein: CASSPTGSEQYF.

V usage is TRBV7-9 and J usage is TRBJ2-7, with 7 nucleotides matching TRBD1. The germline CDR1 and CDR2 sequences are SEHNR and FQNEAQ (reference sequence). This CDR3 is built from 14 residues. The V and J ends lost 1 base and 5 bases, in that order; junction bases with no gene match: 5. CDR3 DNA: TGTGCCAGCAGCTTAGTGACAGGGTTCCACGAGCAGTACTTC. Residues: CASSLVTGFHEQYF.

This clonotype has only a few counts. As DNA, the CDR3 is TGTGCCAGCAGCATGGGACAGGGGGATGGCTACACCTTC. This codes for CASSMGQGDGYTF. The genes are TRBV7-9 and TRBJ1-2; 11 bases line up with TRBD1. The CDR3 length is 13 residues. Trimming removed 5 bases from V and 6 bases from J; junction bases left unmatched: 2. The germline V gene has CDR1 SEHNR and CDR2 FQNEAQ (reference sequence). The full variable domain, its missing parts supplied by reference TRBV7-9 and TRBJ1-2, is DTGVSQNPRHKITKRGQNVTFRCDPISEHNRLYWYRQTLGQGPEFLTYFQNEAQLEKSRLLSDRFSAERPKGSFSTLEIQRTEQGDSAMYLCASSMGQGDGYTFGSGTRLTVV.

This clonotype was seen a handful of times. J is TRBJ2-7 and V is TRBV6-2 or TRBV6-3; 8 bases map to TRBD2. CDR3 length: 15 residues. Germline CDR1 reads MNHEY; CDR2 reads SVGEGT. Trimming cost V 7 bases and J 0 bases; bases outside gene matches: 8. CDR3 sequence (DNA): TGTGCCAGCACCACTAGCGGACCAAGCTCCTACGAGCAGTACTTC. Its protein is CASTTSGPSSYEQYF.

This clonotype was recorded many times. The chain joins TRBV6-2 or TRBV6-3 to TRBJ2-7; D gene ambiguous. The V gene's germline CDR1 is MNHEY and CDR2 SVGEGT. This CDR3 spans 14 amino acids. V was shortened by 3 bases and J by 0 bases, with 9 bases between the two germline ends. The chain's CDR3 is CASSYVLPSYEQYF. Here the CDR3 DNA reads TGTGCCAGCAGTTATGTACTTCCCTCCTACGAGCAGTACTTC.

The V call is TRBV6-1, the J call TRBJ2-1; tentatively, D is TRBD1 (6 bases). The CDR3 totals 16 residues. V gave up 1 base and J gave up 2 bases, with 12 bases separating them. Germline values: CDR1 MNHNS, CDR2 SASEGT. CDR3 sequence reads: CASSEVGQGPYNEQFF. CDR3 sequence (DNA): TGTGCCAGCAGTGAAGTCGGGCAGGGGCCCTACAATGAGCAGTTCTTC.

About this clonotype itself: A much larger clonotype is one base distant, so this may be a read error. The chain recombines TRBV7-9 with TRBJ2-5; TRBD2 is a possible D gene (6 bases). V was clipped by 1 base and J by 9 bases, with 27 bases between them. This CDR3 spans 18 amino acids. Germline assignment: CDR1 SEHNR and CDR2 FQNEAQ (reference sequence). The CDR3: CASSLEVSRLQNAGPQYF. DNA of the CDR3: TGTGCCAGCAGCTTAGAAGTCAGTCGGCTCCAGAACGCGGGGCCCCAGTACTTC.

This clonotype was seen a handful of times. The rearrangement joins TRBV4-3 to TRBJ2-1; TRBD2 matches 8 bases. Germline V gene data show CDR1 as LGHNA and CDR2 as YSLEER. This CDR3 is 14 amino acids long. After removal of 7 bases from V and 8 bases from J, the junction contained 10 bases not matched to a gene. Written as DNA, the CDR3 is TGCGCCAGCAAACCGGGACTAGTTGGGCATGAGCAGTTCTTC. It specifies CASKPGLVGHEQFF.

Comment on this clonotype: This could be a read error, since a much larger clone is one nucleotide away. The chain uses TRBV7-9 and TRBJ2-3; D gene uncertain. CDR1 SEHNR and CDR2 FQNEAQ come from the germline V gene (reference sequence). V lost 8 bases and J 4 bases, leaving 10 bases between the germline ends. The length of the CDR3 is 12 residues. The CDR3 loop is CASLPGADTQYF. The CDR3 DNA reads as TGTGCCAGCCTGCCAGGCGCAGATACGCAGTATTTT. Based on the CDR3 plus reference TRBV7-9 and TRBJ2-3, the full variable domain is DTGVSQNPRHKITKRGQNVTFRCDPISEHNRLYWYRQTLGQGPEFLTYFQNEAQLEKSRLLSDRFSAERPKGSFSTLEIQRTEQGDSAMYLCASLPGADTQYFGPGTRLTVL.

Written as DNA, the CDR3 is TGTGCCAGCGTGGGTTCCTACGAGCAGTACTTC. This translates into CASVGSYEQYF. The chain couples TRBV6-5 to TRBJ2-7; D is unclear. The germline CDR1 and CDR2 sequences are MNHEY and SVGAGI. This CDR3 comprises 11 residues. V dropped 8 bases and J dropped 1 base, with 6 bases sitting between them.

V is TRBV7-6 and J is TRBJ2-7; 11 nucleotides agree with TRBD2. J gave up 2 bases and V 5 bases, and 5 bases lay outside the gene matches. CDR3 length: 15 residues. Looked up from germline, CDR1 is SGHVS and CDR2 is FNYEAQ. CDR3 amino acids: CASSILAGDPYEQYF. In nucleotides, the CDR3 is TGTGCCAGCAGCATACTAGCGGGAGACCCCTACGAGCAGTACTTC.

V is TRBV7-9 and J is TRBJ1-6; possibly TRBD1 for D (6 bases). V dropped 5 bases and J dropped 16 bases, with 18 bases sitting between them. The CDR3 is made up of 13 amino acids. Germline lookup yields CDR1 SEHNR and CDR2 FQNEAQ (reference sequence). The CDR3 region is CASSPQQGIPLHF. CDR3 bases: TGTGCCAGCAGCCCACAACAGGGCATCCCTCTCCACTTT.

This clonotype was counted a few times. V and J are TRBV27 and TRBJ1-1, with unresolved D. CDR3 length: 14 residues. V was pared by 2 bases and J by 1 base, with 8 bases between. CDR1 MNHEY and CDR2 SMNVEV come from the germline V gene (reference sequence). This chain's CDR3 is CASSLARGNTEAFF. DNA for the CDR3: TGTGCCAGCAGTTTAGCCCGCGGGAACACTGAAGCTTTCTTT.

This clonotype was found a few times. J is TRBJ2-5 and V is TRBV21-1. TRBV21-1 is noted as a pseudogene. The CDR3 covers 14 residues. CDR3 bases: TGTGCCAACCGAACCCATTGGCACCCCGGGACCCAGTACTTC. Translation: CANRTHWHPGTQYF.